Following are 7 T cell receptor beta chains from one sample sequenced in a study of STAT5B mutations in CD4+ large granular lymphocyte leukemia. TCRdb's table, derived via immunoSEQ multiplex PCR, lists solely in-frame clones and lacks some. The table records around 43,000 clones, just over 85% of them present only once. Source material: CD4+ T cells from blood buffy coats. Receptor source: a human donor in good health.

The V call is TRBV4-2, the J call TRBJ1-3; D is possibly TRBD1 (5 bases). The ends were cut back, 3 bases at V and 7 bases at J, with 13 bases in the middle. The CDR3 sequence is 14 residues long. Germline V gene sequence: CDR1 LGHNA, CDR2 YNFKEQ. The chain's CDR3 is CASSQKVGGNTIYF. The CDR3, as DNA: TGTGCCAGCAGCCAGAAAGTGGGGGGGAACACCATATATTTT.

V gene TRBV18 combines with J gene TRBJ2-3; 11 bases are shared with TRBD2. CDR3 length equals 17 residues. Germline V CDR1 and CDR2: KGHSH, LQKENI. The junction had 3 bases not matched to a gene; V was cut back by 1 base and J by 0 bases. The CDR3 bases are TGTGCCAGCTCACCACAAGGGACTAGCGGAAGCACAGATACGCAGTATTTT. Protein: CASSPQGTSGSTDTQYF.

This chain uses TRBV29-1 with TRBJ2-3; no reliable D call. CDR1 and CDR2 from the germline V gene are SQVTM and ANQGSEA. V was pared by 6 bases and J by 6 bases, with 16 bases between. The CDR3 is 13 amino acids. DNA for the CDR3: TGCAGCGTGGTCCTCGGGTATTCGGATACGCAGTATTTT. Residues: CSVVLGYSDTQYF.

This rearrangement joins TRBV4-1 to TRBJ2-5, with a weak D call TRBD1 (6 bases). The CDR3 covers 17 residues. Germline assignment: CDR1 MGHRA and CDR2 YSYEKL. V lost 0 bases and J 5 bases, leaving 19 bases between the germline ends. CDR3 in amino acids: CASSQDQLWGRRETQYF. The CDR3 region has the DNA TGCGCCAGCAGCCAAGATCAGCTCTGGGGGCGCCGTGAGACCCAGTACTTC.

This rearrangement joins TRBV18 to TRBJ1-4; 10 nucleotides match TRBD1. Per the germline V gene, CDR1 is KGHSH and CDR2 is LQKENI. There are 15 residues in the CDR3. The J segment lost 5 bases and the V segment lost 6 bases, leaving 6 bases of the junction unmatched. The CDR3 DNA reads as TGTGCCAGCTCGGATAGACAGGGGGCAAATGAAAAACTGTTTTTT. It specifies CASSDRQGANEKLFF.

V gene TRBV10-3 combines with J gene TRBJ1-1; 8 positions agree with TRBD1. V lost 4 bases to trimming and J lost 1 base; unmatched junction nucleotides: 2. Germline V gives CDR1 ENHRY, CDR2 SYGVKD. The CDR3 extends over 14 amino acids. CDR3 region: CAISVGQGNTEAFF. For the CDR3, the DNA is TGTGCCATCAGTGTCGGACAGGGGAACACTGAAGCTTTCTTT.

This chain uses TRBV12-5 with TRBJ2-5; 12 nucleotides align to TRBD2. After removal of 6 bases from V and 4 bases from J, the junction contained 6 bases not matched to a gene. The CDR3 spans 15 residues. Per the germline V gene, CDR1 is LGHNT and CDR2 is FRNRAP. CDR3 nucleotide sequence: TGTGCTAGTGGCCGACAACTAGCGGGAGGAGAGACCCAGTACTTC. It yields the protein CASGRQLAGGETQYF.